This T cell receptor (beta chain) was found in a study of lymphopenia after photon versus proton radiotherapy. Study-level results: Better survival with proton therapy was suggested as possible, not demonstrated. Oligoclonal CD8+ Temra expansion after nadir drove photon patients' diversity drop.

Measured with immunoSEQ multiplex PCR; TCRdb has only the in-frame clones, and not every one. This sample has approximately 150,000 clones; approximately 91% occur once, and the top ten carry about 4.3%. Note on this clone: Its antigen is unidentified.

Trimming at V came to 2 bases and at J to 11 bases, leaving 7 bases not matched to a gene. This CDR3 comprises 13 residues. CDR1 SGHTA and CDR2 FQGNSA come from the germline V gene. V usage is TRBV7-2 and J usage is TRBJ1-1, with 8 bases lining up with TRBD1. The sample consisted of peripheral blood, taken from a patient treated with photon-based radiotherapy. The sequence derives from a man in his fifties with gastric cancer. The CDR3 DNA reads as TGTGCCAGCAGCTTAAACCAGGGGGCAGGTGCTTTCTTT. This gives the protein CASSLNQGAGAFF.